The 24 T cell receptor beta chains listed next were all sequenced from one sample in a study of T-cell memory formation after mild COVID-19. One entry per CDR3 protein results from TCRdb running MiXCR on the 5' RACE reads. Of some 150,000 distinct CDR3 sequences listed, 13% to 15% are singletons. Sample: PBMCs or a T cell subset sorted from them (not recorded which). Receptors originate from an adult woman who had mild COVID-19 (a few samples of this study predate the infection). Cell type and time point are not known.

This clonotype was counted only a few times. V and J are TRBV5-1 and TRBJ1-1; 7 nucleotides line up with TRBD1. The trim removed 1 base at V and 1 base at J, leaving 4 bases unmatched. Germline CDR1 reads SGHRS; CDR2 reads YFSETQ. The CDR3 extends over 15 amino acids. This chain's CDR3 is CASSLTGDWNTEAFF. CDR3 bases: TGCGCCAGCAGCTTGACAGGGGATTGGAACACTGAAGCTTTCTTT.

This clonotype was counted only a few times. The chain is built from TRBV6-5 and TRBJ2-1, with 8 bases aligning to TRBD1. The germline CDR1 and CDR2 sequences are MNHEY and SVGAGI. Trimming at V came to 6 bases and at J to 3 bases, leaving 7 bases not matched to a gene. CDR3 length: 15 residues. Here the CDR3 reads CASRAGQALYNEQFF. Written as DNA, the CDR3 is TGTGCCAGCAGGGCGGGACAGGCACTCTACAATGAGCAGTTCTTC.

The rearrangement links TRBV19 to TRBJ2-7; 7 nucleotides match TRBD1. The CDR3 extends over 15 amino acids. In germline, CDR1 is LNHDA, CDR2 SQIVND (reference sequence). Germline trimming cut 3 bases from V and 3 bases from J; bases unmatched to any gene: 8. Here the CDR3 DNA reads TGTGCCAGTAGTATCCCAGGACAGGCTTTCTACGAGCAGTACTTC. It translates to CASSIPGQAFYEQYF.

The rearrangement links TRBV29-1 to TRBJ1-1; unclear D gene. In germline, CDR1 is SQVTM, CDR2 ANQGSEA. The V end lost 4 bases, the J end lost 1 base, and 4 bases lay between the germline ends. This CDR3 region has 11 residues. The CDR3 nucleotides are TGCAGCGTTGCAAAGAACACTGAAGCTTTCTTT. Amino acids: CSVAKNTEAFF.

This clonotype has only a few counts. The V call is TRBV12-3 or TRBV12-4, the J call TRBJ2-3; either TRBD1 or TRBD2 may supply D (6 bases each). There are 13 residues in the CDR3. Trimming left V 6 bases short and J 4 bases short, with 11 bases between. CDR3 region: CASRSGAADTQYF. Here the CDR3 DNA reads TGTGCCAGCAGATCGGGGGCCGCAGATACGCAGTATTTT.

In its sample, this clonotype was seen a few times. The chain carries TRBV7-3 and TRBJ2-1; possibly TRBD2 for D (5 bases). The CDR3 has 12 residues. Germline-derived CDR1 and CDR2 are SGHTA and FQGTGA. The V end was cut by 8 bases, the J end by 10 bases, with 15 bases between. CDR3 DNA sequence: TGTGCCAGCCCGACGTCGAGGAGGGAGCAGTTCTTC. It encodes CASPTSRREQFF.

This clonotype was found a few times. This rearrangement joins TRBV29-1 to TRBJ2-3; maybe TRBD1 (6 bases). The CDR3 is 12 residues long. The germline V gene encodes CDR1 SQVTM and CDR2 ANQGSEA. The germline V and J ends were trimmed by 7 bases and 5 bases, with 13 bases remaining between them. CDR3 region: CSAPIRGDTQYF. Written as DNA, the CDR3 is TGCAGCGCCCCAATCAGGGGAGATACGCAGTATTTT.

The J gene is TRBJ2-7, the V gene TRBV25-1; D possibly corresponds to TRBD2 (6 bases). Germline V gives CDR1 MGHDK, CDR2 SYGVNS. The CDR3 is 11 amino acids. V lost 8 bases to trimming and J lost 3 bases, with 8 bases between them. The CDR3 loop reads CASGGIYEQYF. The DNA of the CDR3 is TGTGCCAGCGGGGGGATCTACGAGCAGTACTTC.

The genes are TRBV6-5 and TRBJ2-1, with 7 bases aligning to TRBD2. The germline CDR1 and CDR2 sequences are MNHEY and SVGAGI. The J segment lost 5 bases and the V segment lost 4 bases, leaving 5 bases of the junction unmatched. The CDR3 consists of 14 residues. CDR3 sequence (DNA): TGTGCCAGCAGTTTACTAGCGTCCCACAATGAGCAGTTCTTC. Residues: CASSLLASHNEQFF.

This clonotype turned up a few times. The chain combines TRBV7-3 with TRBJ2-2, with D unclear. This CDR3 comprises 15 residues. V lost 4 bases and J 4 bases, leaving 13 bases between the germline ends. CDR1 is SGHTA and CDR2 is FQGTGA in the germline V gene. The chain's CDR3 is CASSSPVDGTGELFF. The DNA of the CDR3 is TGTGCCAGCAGCTCACCCGTGGATGGCACCGGGGAGCTGTTTTTT.

This clonotype has more than one count but fewer than ten. J is TRBJ2-3 and V is TRBV13, with 7 bases matching TRBD2. CDR3 size: 16 residues. V lost 4 bases and J lost 0; bases outside the gene matches: 7. Per the germline V gene, CDR1 is PRHDT and CDR2 is FYEKMQ (reference sequence). The CDR3, as DNA: TGTGCCAGCAGCTCCTCCGCGGGGGTTAGCACAGATACGCAGTATTTT. Its protein is CASSSSAGVSTDTQYF.

The chain employs TRBV6-4 and TRBJ2-1, with D hard to call. The CDR3 sequence is 15 residues long. Germline V gene lookup returns CDR1 MRHNA and CDR2 SNTAGT. Trimming removed 6 bases from V and 0 bases from J, with 12 bases in between. CDR3 in DNA: TGTGCCAGCAGCGATACACCGCTCTCCTACAATGAGCAGTTCTTC. Translated: CASSDTPLSYNEQFF.

This clonotype was seen at least ten times. DNA for the CDR3: TGCAGTGCTAGGCAAACAGGGGGAAGCTCCTACAATGAGCAGTTCTTC. Its translation: CSARQTGGSSYNEQFF. The chain is built from TRBV20-1 and TRBJ2-1; 8 bases match TRBD1. There are 16 residues in the CDR3. The V gene's germline CDR1 is DFQATT and CDR2 SNEGSKA (reference sequence). After removal of 3 bases from V and 0 bases from J, the junction contained 7 bases not matched to a gene.

The chain uses TRBV7-6 and TRBJ2-1; TRBD1 matches 10 bases. Germline trimming cut 5 bases from V and 10 bases from J; bases unmatched to any gene: 5. Per germline, CDR1 SGHVS and CDR2 FNYEAQ. This CDR3 has 13 amino acids. CDR3 nucleotides: TGTGCCAGCAGCCCGGGACAGGGGACCGAGCAGTTCTTC. Translation gives CASSPGQGTEQFF.

Only a few counts were recorded for this clonotype. The chain is built from TRBV5-6 and TRBJ2-5; a weak D match, TRBD2 (5 bases). Looked up from germline, CDR1 is SGHDT and CDR2 is YYEEEE. The CDR3 sequence is 16 residues long. Deletions cut 0 bases from V and 2 bases from J, with 14 bases between. This chain's CDR3 is CASSLGAGEGQETQYF. The CDR3 DNA is TGTGCCAGCAGCTTGGGGGCAGGCGAGGGTCAAGAGACCCAGTACTTC.

This sequence joins TRBV7-8 and TRBJ2-3; 9 nucleotides align to TRBD1. Germline trimming cut 1 base from V and 9 bases from J; bases unmatched to any gene: 8. Germline CDR1 is SGHVS and CDR2 is FQNEAQ. This CDR3 contains 15 residues. The CDR3 here is CASSLDPLTGGTQYF. The CDR3 bases are TGTGCCAGCAGCTTAGACCCATTAACAGGGGGCACGCAGTATTTT.

This clonotype appeared many times. The V and J genes are TRBV4-1 and TRBJ2-7; 9 bases agree with TRBD1. V was clipped by 0 bases and J by 4 bases; unmatched bases: 4. This CDR3 has 15 amino acids. Germline V gene sequence: CDR1 MGHRA, CDR2 YSYEKL. The CDR3 DNA reads TGCGCCAGCAGCCAAGACCCGGGACAGGGTTACGAGCAGTACTTC. This translates into CASSQDPGQGYEQYF.

The rearrangement joins TRBV15 to TRBJ2-1, with a possible D match to TRBD1 (6 bases). V was cut by 4 bases and J by 4 bases, with 11 bases left in between. Germline V gives CDR1 LNHNV, CDR2 YYDKDF (reference sequence). The CDR3 consists of 14 residues. The CDR3 spells CATSKRQGYNEQFF. The DNA of the CDR3 is TGTGCCACCAGCAAGAGGCAGGGGTACAATGAGCAGTTCTTC.

V gene TRBV12-3 or TRBV12-4 combines with J gene TRBJ1-4; perhaps TRBD1 as D (5 bases). V gave up 9 bases and J gave up 3 bases, with 14 bases separating them. The CDR3 runs 14 residues. The CDR3 sequence: CASWLTASNEKLFF. In nucleotides, the CDR3 is TGTGCCAGTTGGTTGACAGCTTCTAATGAAAAACTGTTTTTT.

This clonotype was seen more than once but under ten times. This chain joins TRBV7-2 and TRBJ2-7, with 8 bases lining up with TRBD2. The J segment lost 2 bases and the V segment lost 9 bases, leaving 12 bases of the junction unmatched. Germline V CDR1 and CDR2: SGHTA, FQGNSA. This CDR3 spans 15 amino acids. CDR3 in DNA: TGTGCCAGTCAAGAACTAGCGGAAACCACCTACGAGCAGTACTTC. It codes for CASQELAETTYEQYF.

This sequence joins TRBV20-1 and TRBJ1-2; a weak D match, TRBD1 (6 bases). V was cut by 0 bases and J by 3 bases, with 8 bases left in between. Germline V gene data show CDR1 as DFQATT and CDR2 as SNEGSKA (reference sequence). This CDR3 is built from 13 residues. The CDR3 coding sequence is TGCAGTGCTAGAGATGGGGGCGACTATGGCTACACCTTC. It specifies CSARDGGDYGYTF.

This clonotype was found a few times. V is TRBV7-9 and J is TRBJ2-5, with D perhaps matching TRBD1 or TRBD2 (5 bases each). V shed 4 bases and J shed 4 bases, with 19 bases lying between them. The CDR3 has 16 residues. Germline CDR1 is SEHNR and CDR2 is FQNEAQ (reference sequence). The CDR3 DNA reads as TGTGCCAGCAGCTCCCTTGGGACCGCTTGGGGAGAGACCCAGTACTTC. This codes for CASSSLGTAWGETQYF.

On this clonotype: One end of the junction is discordant with germline, which a read error may explain. This chain connects TRBV5-1 to TRBJ2-5, with D possibly being TRBD1 (7 bases). The V gene's germline CDR1 is SGHRS and CDR2 YFSETQ. CDR3 size: 14 residues. The CDR3 DNA reads TGCGCCAGCAGCCAACAGGGGCCTCGGGAGACCAAGTACTTC. Translation: CASSQQGPRETKYF.

In its sample, this clonotype was seen a few times. The V and J genes are TRBV7-9 and TRBJ2-7; 9 nucleotides line up with TRBD1. The germline gives CDR1 SEHNR, CDR2 FQNEAQ (reference sequence). CDR3 length: 14 residues. J was trimmed by 4 bases and V by 5 bases; bases with no gene match: 6. CDR3 sequence (DNA): TGTGCCAGCAGCCTCCGGGACAGGGCGTACGAGCAGTACTTC. This encodes CASSLRDRAYEQYF.